Given below is one TCR beta chain in context. The record originates from a study of tissue T cells after allogeneic stem cell transplantation. CDR3 sequences, V/J genes, frequencies and template counts came from survey-depth TCRbeta sequencing. Clones were read by immunoSEQ multiplex PCR, and TCRdb kept only the in-frame ones, dropping some. The profile shows roughly 30,000 clones, about 85% of them singletons. Germline V gene data show CDR1 as SGHRS and CDR2 as YFSETQ. V trimming: 4 bases; J trimming: 5 bases; junction bases outside the gene matches: 7. The CDR3 is 15 amino acids. The sequencing here drew on blood, taken before transplantation. The receptor was isolated from a woman aged 18-55 years who later had graft-versus-host disease after an allogeneic stem cell transplant. The chain is built from TRBV5-1 and TRBJ2-5; the match to TRBD1 covers 11 bases. The CDR3 spells CASSTGQGAEETQYF. CDR3 coding DNA: TGCGCCAGCAGCACCGGACAGGGGGCGGAGGAGACCCAGTACTTC.